The 8 T cell receptor beta chains given below trace back to one sample, sequenced in a study of regulatory T cells in long-lasting Graves disease. Construction of the TCR beta libraries employed iRepertoire HTBI primers in conjunction with Arm-PCR of CDR3 regions. A single record per CDR3 protein comes from TCRdb applying MiXCR to the multiplex PCR reads. The data contain roughly 410,000 distinct CDR3 sequences, 14% to 15% of them singletons. Time point of the sample: newly diagnosed GD, antithyroid drugs for less than 3 months. PBMCs provided the RNA from which the TCR library was made. These data were also reused for a study on T cells in Graves' hyperthyroidism and ophthalmopathy.

This sample comprised peripheral blood mononuclear cells (PBMCs), obtained at new diagnosis, from a patient treated with antithyroid drugs. The source is a woman in her forties with Graves disease.

This clonotype was seen many times. The chain has TRBV5-1 and TRBJ2-3; D is perhaps TRBD1 (6 bases). This CDR3 is built from 14 residues. Germline assignment: CDR1 SGHRS and CDR2 YFSETQ. V lost 5 bases, J lost 5 bases, and 15 bases lay in between. In DNA, the CDR3 is TGCGCCAGCAGTTCCACGATGGGACAAGATACGCAGTATTTT. This sequence encodes CASSSTMGQDTQYF.

The chain employs TRBV7-9 and TRBJ2-7, with 9 bases lining up with TRBD2. V trimming: 2 bases; J trimming: 0 bases; junction bases outside the gene matches: 2. The CDR3 loop spans 15 amino acids. Germline CDR1 is SEHNR and CDR2 is FQNEAQ (reference sequence). CDR3 in DNA: TGTGCCAGCAGCTTAAATAGCGGGAGCTCCTACGAGCAGTACTTC. Translating it yields CASSLNSGSSYEQYF. Using reference TRBV7-9 and TRBJ2-7 for the parts outside the CDR3, the full variable domain is DTGVSQNPRHKITKRGQNVTFRCDPISEHNRLYWYRQTLGQGPEFLTYFQNEAQLEKSRLLSDRFSAERPKGSFSTLEIQRTEQGDSAMYLCASSLNSGSSYEQYFGPGTRLTVT.

This clonotype was seen repeatedly, ten times or more. The rearrangement joins TRBV12-3 or TRBV12-4 to TRBJ1-5; D call uncertain. The CDR3 is 14 residues long. V was pared by 5 bases and J by 1 base, with 9 bases between. The CDR3 coding sequence is TGTGCCAGCAGTAGCCGGGAGAGCAATCAGCCCCAGCATTTT. It yields the protein CASSSRESNQPQHF.

The genes are TRBV5-1 and TRBJ2-3; TRBD1 matches at 9 bases. In germline, CDR1 is SGHRS, CDR2 YFSETQ. V lost 3 bases and J lost 6; bases outside the gene matches: 5. This CDR3 region has 14 residues. For the CDR3, the DNA is TGCGCCAGCAGCTGGGACAGGGAAGCGGATACGCAGTATTTT. This translates into CASSWDREADTQYF. The full variable domain, completed using reference TRBV5-1 and TRBJ2-3, is KAGVTQTPRYLIKTRGQQVTLSCSPISGHRSVSWYQQTPGQGLQFLFEYFSETQRNKGNFPGRFSGRQFSNSRSEMNVSTLELGDSALYLCASSWDREADTQYFGPGTRLTVL.

In this sample, this clonotype turned up many times. The chain employs TRBV12-3 or TRBV12-4 and TRBJ1-4, with TRBD1 matching over 7 bases. The ends lost 6 bases at V and 8 bases at J; junction bases unmatched: 9. This CDR3 is 14 amino acids long. The CDR3 bases are TGTGCCAGCAGCCCTCAGGGGGTAGGGGAAAAACTGTTTTTT. Translation gives CASSPQGVGEKLFF.

This clonotype occurred a few times. The rearrangement uses TRBV6-2 or TRBV6-3 and TRBJ2-3, with TRBD2 matching 8 bases. CDR1 and CDR2 (germline): MNHEY, SVGEGT. The CDR3 spans 17 residues. Trimming at V came to 2 bases and at J to 4 bases, leaving 11 bases not matched to a gene. This CDR3 reads CASSYERSGSRADTQYF. For the CDR3, the DNA is TGTGCCAGCAGTTACGAACGCAGCGGGAGCAGGGCAGATACGCAGTATTTT.

In its sample, this clonotype was seen a few times. CDR3 sequence reads: CASSVRQGTALYNEQFF. The DNA of the CDR3 is TGTGCCAGCAGCGTTAGACAGGGCACCGCTCTGTACAATGAGCAGTTCTTC. The V call is TRBV9, the J call TRBJ2-1, with 7 bases identical to TRBD1. The germline CDR1 and CDR2 sequences are SGDLS and YYNGEE. The V segment lost 2 bases and the J segment 4 bases; nucleotides outside the gene matches: 12. This CDR3 is built from 17 residues.

This clonotype was picked up a small number of times. The chain has TRBV20-1 and TRBJ1-2; tentative D call: TRBD1 (6 bases). Trimming took off 1 base at V and 2 bases at J, with 17 bases between the two ends. CDR1 and CDR2 from the germline V gene are DFQATT and SNEGSKA (reference sequence). This CDR3 contains 16 residues. CDR3 nucleotides: TGCAGTGCTAGAGTGGGCCCAGGGGAGGCGAACTATGGCTACACCTTC. It codes for CSARVGPGEANYGYTF.